What follows are 20 T cell receptor beta chains derived from one specimen sequenced in a study of cytomegalovirus exposure and HLA in healthy donors. The PCR used 60 Vbeta and 13 Jbeta primers. Generated by immunoSEQ multiplex PCR, the TCRdb table keeps only in-frame clones and is missing some. With 96,000 or so clones in the sample, the ten largest clones hold around 5%. The material sequenced was PBMCs. The receptors stem from a girl aged 10-17 years in good health and CMV-seropositive.

The gene calls are TRBV6-6 and TRBJ2-3, with D unclear. V shed 0 bases and J shed 0 bases, with 7 bases lying between them. This CDR3 is built from 15 residues. Germline V gene sequence: CDR1 MNHNY, CDR2 SVGAGI (reference sequence). For the CDR3, the DNA is TGTGCCAGCAGTTACTCCCCTACTAGCACAGATACGCAGTATTTT. Its translation is CASSYSPTSTDTQYF.

The chain uses TRBV2 and TRBJ2-7; 10 nucleotides agree with TRBD2. This CDR3 has 15 amino acids. Germline-derived CDR1 and CDR2 are SNHLY and FYNNEI. Trimming removed 9 bases from V and 7 bases from J; junction bases left unmatched: 15. The chain's CDR3 is CASMSSGGFSGEQYV. Written as DNA, the CDR3 is TGTGCCAGTATGTCTAGCGGGGGTTTTTCGGGAGAGCAGTACGTC.

This rearrangement joins TRBV27 to TRBJ1-5, with 7 bases that match TRBD1. V lost 6 bases to trimming and J lost 5 bases; unmatched junction nucleotides: 4. The V gene's germline CDR1 is MNHEY and CDR2 SMNVEV (reference sequence). CDR3 length: 13 amino acids. The CDR3 DNA is TGTGCCAGCAGCGGTGACAGGGATCAGCCCCAGCATTTT. It yields the protein CASSGDRDQPQHF.

V and J are TRBV5-1 and TRBJ2-5; 12 bases agree with TRBD1. Germline lookup yields CDR1 SGHRS and CDR2 YFSETQ. Losses at the gene ends were 2 bases for V and 4 bases for J; bases not matched to a gene: 12. CDR3 length: 18 residues. The DNA of the CDR3 is TGCGCCAGCAGCTTCCCTAAAACCGGGACAGGGGGCTTAGAGACCCAGTACTTC. Residues: CASSFPKTGTGGLETQYF.

The gene calls are TRBV7-7 and TRBJ2-7, with 7 bases identical to TRBD2. Trimming took 4 bases from V and 7 from J; bases not matched to a gene: 7. The germline gives CDR1 SSHAT, CDR2 FNYEAQ (reference sequence). The length of the CDR3 is 13 residues. CDR3 coding DNA: TGTGCCAGCAGCTCGGGGGGAGGGAAGGAGCAGTACTTC. It encodes CASSSGGGKEQYF.

This chain joins TRBV2 and TRBJ1-4; TRBD1 matches at 8 bases. The ends lost 6 bases at V and 7 bases at J; junction bases unmatched: 7. CDR3 length: 14 residues. The germline V gene has CDR1 SNHLY and CDR2 FYNNEI. The CDR3 DNA follows: TGTGCCAGCAGCCCCGGGACAGGTGGTGAAAAACTGTTTTTT. Protein product: CASSPGTGGEKLFF. Complete variable domain (other parts from reference TRBV2 and TRBJ1-4): EPEVTQTPSHQVTQMGQEVILRCVPISNHLYFYWYRQILGQKVEFLVSFYNNEISEKSEIFDDQFSVERPDGSNFTLKIRSTKLEDSAMYFCASSPGTGGEKLFFGSGTQLSVL.

CDR3 DNA: TGTGCCATCAGTGAGTCCGACTATACGCAGTATTTT. Translating it yields CAISESDYTQYF. The J gene is TRBJ2-3, the V gene TRBV10-3; D remains ambiguous. Trimming cost V 0 bases and J 7 bases, with 5 bases left between them. The CDR3 runs 12 residues. The germline V gene has CDR1 ENHRY and CDR2 SYGVKD.

The chain combines TRBV5-1 with TRBJ2-5; D might be TRBD1 (6 bases). Germline values: CDR1 SGHRS, CDR2 YFSETQ. V lost 0 bases, J lost 5 bases, and 8 bases lay in between. The CDR3 is 13 amino acids. CDR3 DNA: TGCGCCAGCAGCTTGGACAGGGTTGAGACCCAGTACTTC. Encoded protein: CASSLDRVETQYF. Variable domain in full (rest from reference TRBV5-1 and TRBJ2-5): KAGVTQTPRYLIKTRGQQVTLSCSPISGHRSVSWYQQTPGQGLQFLFEYFSETQRNKGNFPGRFSGRQFSNSRSEMNVSTLELGDSALYLCASSLDRVETQYFGPGTRLLVL.

The chain is built from TRBV23-1 and TRBJ1-1, with D tentatively TRBD1 (5 bases). TRBV23-1 qualifies as an ORF whose function is uncertain. The CDR3 spans 12 residues. V lost 2 bases and J lost 9, with 10 bases in between. In DNA form, the CDR3 reads TGCGCCAGCAGTCAACGTGCGGACAAAGCTTTCTTT. It encodes CASSQRADKAFF.

The chain recombines TRBV6-5 with TRBJ1-2, with no clear D. Germline loops: CDR1 MNHEY, CDR2 SVGAGI. There are 15 residues in the CDR3. Trimming took off 4 bases at V and 6 bases at J, with 18 bases between the two ends. CDR3 coding DNA: TGTGCCAGCAGTTTAGAATTCCGGGTAGTGGATGGCTACACCTTC. Translating gives CASSLEFRVVDGYTF.

V gene TRBV5-1 combines with J gene TRBJ2-2, with 8 bases matching TRBD2. J lost 7 bases, V lost 3 bases, and 5 bases had no gene match. The CDR3 is 14 residues long. Germline V gives CDR1 SGHRS, CDR2 YFSETQ. Here the CDR3 reads CASSSSGGIGELFF. DNA of the CDR3: TGCGCCAGCAGCTCCTCGGGGGGGATCGGGGAGCTGTTTTTT.

This chain uses TRBV19 with TRBJ1-2; TRBD1 is a possible D gene (5 bases). The CDR3 has 14 amino acids. Germline values: CDR1 LNHDA, CDR2 SQIVND (reference sequence). V was shortened by 9 bases and J by 8 bases, with 22 bases between the two germline ends. The CDR3 loop is CASSDPWGALGYTF. CDR3 nucleotide sequence: TGTGCCAGCTCTGACCCGTGGGGCGCGTTGGGCTACACCTTC.

This chain uses TRBV9 with TRBJ1-1, with 7 nucleotides matching TRBD1. Per the germline V gene, CDR1 is SGDLS and CDR2 is YYNGEE. This CDR3 contains 18 residues. With V trimmed by 4 bases and J by 3 bases, 18 bases remained unmatched. The CDR3 spells CASSPGAGYRGPYTEAFF. Here the CDR3 DNA reads TGTGCCAGCAGCCCGGGGGCGGGTTACAGGGGACCTTACACTGAAGCTTTCTTT.

This chain connects TRBV5-4 to TRBJ2-2; the match to TRBD1 covers 7 bases. Germline V gives CDR1 SGHNT, CDR2 YYREEE (reference sequence). The CDR3 is made up of 15 amino acids. Unmatched junction bases numbered 7, after V lost 4 bases and J lost 4 bases. In DNA form, the CDR3 reads TGTGCCAGCAGCCTAGCCGGGACAGCCACCGGGGAGCTGTTTTTT. Amino acid sequence: CASSLAGTATGELFF.

This chain connects TRBV20-1 to TRBJ1-1, with D possibly matching TRBD1 (6 bases). V shed 7 bases and J shed 9 bases, with 15 bases lying between them. Germline CDR1 DFQATT, CDR2 SNEGSKA (reference sequence). The CDR3 contains 11 residues. The CDR3: CSVEGETKAFF. The CDR3 DNA reads TGCAGTGTCGAGGGGGAGACTAAAGCTTTCTTT.

The J gene is TRBJ2-2, the V gene TRBV4-2, with 14 bases fitting TRBD2. Germline loops: CDR1 LGHNA, CDR2 YNFKEQ. Trimming removed 4 bases from V and 1 base from J; junction bases left unmatched: 8. There are 19 residues in the CDR3. The CDR3 DNA follows: TGTGCCAGCAGCCTTATCGGACTAGCGGGGGGTCTGAACACCGGGGAGCTGTTTTTT. It is translated as CASSLIGLAGGLNTGELFF.

In DNA form, the CDR3 reads TGTGCCAGCAGTTACTCAGAGTCCGGGGGGCAGTACTTC. Protein: CASSYSESGGQYF. V is TRBV6-6 and J is TRBJ2-7; D possibly corresponds to TRBD2 (6 bases). V shed 0 bases and J shed 9 bases, with 12 bases lying between them. Per the germline V gene, CDR1 is MNHNY and CDR2 is SVGAGI (reference sequence). The CDR3 sequence is 13 residues long.

The rearrangement uses TRBV25-1 and TRBJ2-3; 7 nucleotides match TRBD1. V gave up 5 bases and J gave up 1 base; unmatched junction bases: 6. The CDR3 sequence is 15 residues long. The germline V gene encodes CDR1 MGHDK and CDR2 SYGVNS. This chain's CDR3 is CASSPPGQGTDTQYF. The CDR3 nucleotides are TGTGCCAGCAGTCCGCCAGGACAGGGCACAGATACGCAGTATTTT.

The rearrangement uses TRBV7-6 and TRBJ2-7; TRBD1 agrees at 7 bases. The CDR3 is 15 residues long. In germline, CDR1 is SGHVS, CDR2 FNYEAQ. V was pared by 1 base and J by 1 base, with 4 bases of the junction left unmatched. The CDR3 DNA follows: TGTGCCAGCAGCTTAGGGAGACAGGGTTCCTACGAGCAGTACTTC. This gives the protein CASSLGRQGSYEQYF.

The chain links TRBV5-1 to TRBJ2-2; 8 bases match TRBD2. V trimming: 2 bases; J trimming: 4 bases; junction bases outside the gene matches: 4. The CDR3 sequence is 15 residues long. CDR1 and CDR2 from the germline V gene are SGHRS and YFSETQ. The chain's CDR3 is CASSLIAGRTGELFF. The CDR3 DNA follows: TGCGCCAGCAGCTTAATAGCGGGGCGCACCGGGGAGCTGTTTTTT. The full variable domain, rest sourced from reference TRBV5-1 and TRBJ2-2, is KAGVTQTPRYLIKTRGQQVTLSCSPISGHRSVSWYQQTPGQGLQFLFEYFSETQRNKGNFPGRFSGRQFSNSRSEMNVSTLELGDSALYLCASSLIAGRTGELFFGEGSRLTVL.